These T cell receptor beta chains were read from a single sample in a study of T cells in Graves' hyperthyroidism and ophthalmopathy. TCRdb re-called the multiplex PCR reads with MiXCR, one entry per CDR3 protein. This sample has 300,000 to 450,000 distinct CDR3 sequences, with 15% to 20% found just once. Sample: blood. Receptors were obtained from a woman aged 40 to 50 with Graves' ophthalmopathy. Each CDR3 is given with its conserved first and last residue. The D gene is left open where the match is weak. Expanded clones are given a class, and other clones once, few, many or no size at all.

j_call: TRBJ2-7; clone_size: many; d_call: .; v_call: TRBV20-1; cdr3_aa: CSARPGDYEQYF; cdr3_nt: TGCAGTGCTAGACCGGGAGACTACGAGCAGTACTTC
j_call: TRBJ1-6; clone_size: many; d_call: .; v_call: TRBV6-4; cdr3_aa: CAIRRQVNSPLHF; cdr3_nt: TGTGCCATCCGAAGACAGGTTAATTCACCCCTCCACTTT
j_call: TRBJ2-7; clone_size: .; d_call: .; v_call: TRBV10-3; cdr3_aa: CAISGVKDTLYEQYF; cdr3_nt: TGTGCCATCAGTGGGGTCAAGGACACTCTCTACGAGCAGTACTTC
j_call: TRBJ2-7; clone_size: many; d_call: .; v_call: TRBV18; cdr3_aa: CASSPQGKGEQYF; cdr3_nt: TGTGCCAGCTCACCACAAGGGAAGGGCGAGCAGTACTTC
j_call: TRBJ2-7; clone_size: many; d_call: TRBD2; v_call: TRBV7-2; cdr3_aa: CASSSVAGGSYEQYF; cdr3_nt: TGTGCCAGCAGCTCCGTTGCGGGAGGGTCCTACGAGCAGTACTTC
j_call: TRBJ2-7; clone_size: many; d_call: .; v_call: TRBV6-1; cdr3_aa: CASSEPDEQYF; cdr3_nt: TGTGCCAGCAGTGAACCGGACGAGCAGTACTTC
j_call: TRBJ2-7; clone_size: many; d_call: .; v_call: TRBV7-6; cdr3_aa: CASSRTTGTYEQYF; cdr3_nt: TGTGCCAGCAGCCGGACGACAGGCACCTACGAGCAGTACTTC
j_call: TRBJ1-6; clone_size: few; d_call: TRBD1; v_call: TRBV20-1; cdr3_aa: CSAYTGAGSPLHF; cdr3_nt: TGCAGTGCTTATACAGGGGCGGGTTCACCCCTCCACTTT
j_call: TRBJ1-1; clone_size: many; d_call: .; v_call: TRBV7-9; cdr3_aa: CASSLGAVNTEAFF; cdr3_nt: TGTGCCAGCAGCTTAGGGGCGGTCAACACTGAAGCTTTCTTT
j_call: TRBJ1-2; clone_size: many; d_call: .; v_call: TRBV28; cdr3_aa: CASSGVWGHTF; cdr3_nt: TGTGCCAGCAGCGGGGTGTGGGGCCACACCTTC
j_call: TRBJ2-4; clone_size: many; d_call: TRBD1; v_call: TRBV5-1; cdr3_aa: CASSAVRTGSKNIQYF; cdr3_nt: TGCGCCAGCAGCGCAGTCAGGACAGGCTCCAAAAACATTCAGTACTTC
j_call: TRBJ2-3; clone_size: few; d_call: TRBD1; v_call: TRBV7-2; cdr3_aa: CASSLALTGTGFTDTQYF; cdr3_nt: TGTGCCAGCAGCTTAGCATTAACCGGGACAGGGTTCACAGATACGCAGTATTTT
j_call: TRBJ1-3; clone_size: many; d_call: .; v_call: TRBV9; cdr3_aa: CASSPGTGNSGNTIYF; cdr3_nt: TGTGCCAGCAGTCCCGGGACGGGAAACTCTGGAAACACCATATATTTT
j_call: TRBJ2-5; clone_size: many; d_call: .; v_call: TRBV19; cdr3_aa: CASSALQGGQETQYF; cdr3_nt: TGTGCCAGTAGTGCCTTACAGGGGGGGCAAGAGACCCAGTACTTC
j_call: TRBJ1-2; clone_size: many; d_call: .; v_call: TRBV2; cdr3_aa: CASSGQGNYGYTF; cdr3_nt: TGTGCCAGCAGTGGCCAGGGAAACTATGGCTACACCTTC
j_call: TRBJ2-5; clone_size: many; d_call: .; v_call: TRBV5-1; cdr3_aa: CASSGGGGVEETQYF; cdr3_nt: TGCGCCAGCAGCGGGGGAGGGGGAGTGGAGGAGACCCAGTACTTC
j_call: TRBJ2-7; clone_size: .; d_call: TRBD1; v_call: TRBV12-3/TRBV12-4; cdr3_aa: CASSLEGTGGYEQYF; cdr3_nt: TGTGCCAGCAGTTTAGAAGGGACAGGGGGCTACGAGCAGTACTTC
j_call: TRBJ2-4; clone_size: many; d_call: TRBD1; v_call: TRBV28; cdr3_aa: CASSKTGGSKNIQYF; cdr3_nt: TGTGCCAGCAGTAAAACAGGGGGGTCTAAAAACATTCAGTACTTC
j_call: TRBJ1-1; clone_size: many; d_call: TRBD1; v_call: TRBV30; cdr3_aa: CAWRRRKQGVDEAFF; cdr3_nt: TGTGCCTGGAGACGCCGTAAACAGGGGGTTGACGAAGCTTTCTTT
j_call: TRBJ1-1; clone_size: many; d_call: .; v_call: TRBV28; cdr3_aa: CASSFRRDTEAFF; cdr3_nt: TGTGCCAGCAGTTTTCGCAGGGACACTGAAGCTTTCTTT
j_call: TRBJ2-5; clone_size: .; d_call: .; v_call: TRBV6-1; cdr3_aa: CASSVGFGAAQETQYF; cdr3_nt: TGTGCCAGCAGTGTTGGTTTCGGGGCGGCTCAAGAGACCCAGTACTTC
j_call: TRBJ2-7; clone_size: .; d_call: .; v_call: TRBV12-5; cdr3_aa: CASGLVGYEQYF; cdr3_nt: TGTGCTAGTGGTTTGGTAGGCTACGAGCAGTACTTC
j_call: TRBJ1-2; clone_size: many; d_call: .; v_call: TRBV7-8; cdr3_aa: CASSFFGTSPNYGYTF; cdr3_nt: TGTGCCAGCAGCTTTTTTGGGACTTCTCCTAACTATGGCTACACCTTC
j_call: TRBJ2-5; clone_size: many; d_call: TRBD1; v_call: TRBV20-1; cdr3_aa: CSARLGQLETQYF; cdr3_nt: TGCAGTGCTCGGCTGGGACAGTTGGAGACCCAGTACTTC
j_call: TRBJ2-7; clone_size: .; d_call: TRBD2; v_call: TRBV6-5; cdr3_aa: CASSWGSGTTYEQYF; cdr3_nt: TGTGCCAGCAGTTGGGGTAGCGGGACAACCTACGAGCAGTACTTC
j_call: TRBJ2-7; clone_size: many; d_call: TRBD2; v_call: TRBV7-2; cdr3_aa: CASRLSGRQPYEQYF; cdr3_nt: TGTGCCAGCAGGCTAAGCGGGAGGCAACCCTACGAGCAGTACTTC
j_call: TRBJ2-7; clone_size: many; d_call: .; v_call: TRBV27; cdr3_aa: CASSLSESSYEQYF; cdr3_nt: TGTGCCAGCAGTTTATCGGAGAGCTCCTACGAGCAGTACTTC
j_call: TRBJ1-1; clone_size: many; d_call: TRBD1; v_call: TRBV12-3/TRBV12-4; cdr3_aa: CASSSGQGGNTEAFF; cdr3_nt: TGTGCCAGCAGTTCCGGACAGGGGGGCAACACTGAAGCTTTCTTT
j_call: TRBJ2-7; clone_size: many; d_call: .; v_call: TRBV24-1; cdr3_aa: CATTRQRQDDEQYF; cdr3_nt: TGTGCCACCACCCGACAGCGACAGGACGACGAGCAGTACTTC
j_call: TRBJ1-4; clone_size: .; d_call: .; v_call: TRBV7-6; cdr3_aa: CASSQWARSATNEKLFF; cdr3_nt: TGTGCCAGCAGCCAATGGGCCAGATCCGCAACTAATGAAAAACTGTTTTTT
j_call: TRBJ2-2; clone_size: many; d_call: .; v_call: TRBV30; cdr3_aa: CAWSPGLEFARGRELFF; cdr3_nt: TGTGCCTGGAGTCCGGGACTGGAGTTTGCTAGGGGCCGGGAGCTGTTTTTT
j_call: TRBJ1-5; clone_size: .; d_call: .; v_call: TRBV6-2/TRBV6-3; cdr3_aa: CASSYGGINQPQHF; cdr3_nt: TGTGCCAGCAGTTACGGGGGGATTAATCAGCCCCAGCATTTT
j_call: TRBJ2-2; clone_size: many; d_call: .; v_call: TRBV28; cdr3_aa: CASSLLATGELFF; cdr3_nt: TGTGCCAGCAGTTTATTAGCGACCGGGGAGCTGTTTTTT
j_call: TRBJ2-5; clone_size: many; d_call: .; v_call: TRBV25-1; cdr3_aa: CASSEYFRREGPTETQYF; cdr3_nt: TGTGCCAGCAGTGAATATTTTAGGCGGGAAGGACCAACAGAGACCCAGTACTTC
j_call: TRBJ1-1; clone_size: many; d_call: .; v_call: TRBV19; cdr3_aa: CASSIRGNANTEAFF; cdr3_nt: TGTGCCAGTAGTATCCGAGGGAACGCGAACACTGAAGCTTTCTTT
j_call: TRBJ2-2; clone_size: many; d_call: TRBD2; v_call: TRBV27; cdr3_aa: CASSFTSDAGELFF; cdr3_nt: TGTGCCAGCAGTTTCACTAGCGACGCCGGGGAGCTGTTTTTT
j_call: TRBJ2-5; clone_size: many; d_call: .; v_call: TRBV14; cdr3_aa: CASSPPRYSFAKLWETQYF; cdr3_nt: TGTGCCAGCAGCCCCCCCAGGTACAGCTTTGCAAAGTTGTGGGAGACCCAGTACTTC
j_call: TRBJ1-2; clone_size: many; d_call: .; v_call: TRBV12-3/TRBV12-4; cdr3_aa: CASSYTGHGYTF; cdr3_nt: TGTGCCAGCAGTTACACAGGGCATGGCTACACCTTC
j_call: TRBJ1-1; clone_size: .; d_call: .; v_call: TRBV20-1; cdr3_aa: CSAGRQNTEAFF; cdr3_nt: TGCAGTGCTGGGCGACAGAACACTGAAGCTTTCTTT
j_call: TRBJ1-2; clone_size: few; d_call: .; v_call: TRBV7-2; cdr3_aa: CASSLGSVNYGYTF; cdr3_nt: TGTGCCAGCAGCTTAGGTTCAGTGAACTATGGCTACACCTTC
j_call: TRBJ2-7; clone_size: many; d_call: .; v_call: TRBV30; cdr3_aa: CAWSEDKYYEQYF; cdr3_nt: TGTGCCTGGAGTGAGGACAAATACTACGAGCAGTACTTC
j_call: TRBJ1-3; clone_size: many; d_call: .; v_call: TRBV11-2; cdr3_aa: CASSFGYSGNTIYF; cdr3_nt: TGTGCCAGCAGCTTTGGGTATTCTGGAAACACCATATATTTT
j_call: TRBJ2-4; clone_size: many; d_call: TRBD2; v_call: TRBV6-5; cdr3_aa: CASSWTSGGKNIQYF; cdr3_nt: TGTGCCAGCAGTTGGACTAGCGGAGGCAAAAACATTCAGTACTTC
j_call: TRBJ2-5; clone_size: .; d_call: .; v_call: TRBV7-2; cdr3_aa: CASSSGPKQETQYF; cdr3_nt: TGTGCCAGCAGCTCTGGGCCTAAACAAGAGACCCAGTACTTC
j_call: TRBJ1-5; clone_size: many; d_call: .; v_call: TRBV12-3/TRBV12-4; cdr3_aa: CASSWGREQPQHF; cdr3_nt: TGTGCCAGCAGTTGGGGCAGGGAACAGCCCCAGCATTTT
j_call: TRBJ2-2; clone_size: many; d_call: TRBD2; v_call: TRBV6-2/TRBV6-3; cdr3_aa: CASSSRLAGVIERNTGELFF; cdr3_nt: TGTGCCAGCAGTTCCAGACTAGCGGGAGTCATAGAAAGGAACACCGGGGAGCTGTTTTTT
j_call: TRBJ2-7; clone_size: many; d_call: .; v_call: TRBV6-5; cdr3_aa: CASSTPMYEQYF; cdr3_nt: TGTGCCAGCAGTACCCCTATGTACGAGCAGTACTTC
j_call: TRBJ1-1; clone_size: many; d_call: .; v_call: TRBV7-3; cdr3_aa: CASSLIANTEAFF; cdr3_nt: TGTGCCAGCAGCTTAATCGCGAACACTGAAGCTTTCTTT
j_call: TRBJ1-6; clone_size: many; d_call: TRBD1; v_call: TRBV27; cdr3_aa: CASSQGQGYWAPLHF; cdr3_nt: TGTGCCAGCAGTCAGGGACAGGGGTATTGGGCACCCCTCCACTTT
j_call: TRBJ2-7; clone_size: many; d_call: TRBD2; v_call: TRBV6-5; cdr3_aa: CASSYIAGVGEQYF; cdr3_nt: TGTGCCAGCAGTTACATTGCGGGAGTCGGGGAGCAGTACTTC
j_call: TRBJ2-7; clone_size: .; d_call: TRBD2; v_call: TRBV7-9; cdr3_aa: CASSFPTSGSDEQYF; cdr3_nt: TGTGCCAGCAGCTTCCCGACTAGCGGGAGCGACGAGCAGTACTTC
j_call: TRBJ1-5; clone_size: many; d_call: .; v_call: TRBV20-1; cdr3_aa: CSAEQGSGNQPQHF; cdr3_nt: TGCAGTGCCGAACAGGGTTCAGGAAATCAGCCCCAGCATTTT
j_call: TRBJ1-1; clone_size: .; d_call: .; v_call: TRBV28; cdr3_aa: CASSFHGEQNTEAFF; cdr3_nt: TGTGCCAGCAGTTTTCACGGGGAACAGAACACTGAAGCTTTCTTT
j_call: TRBJ2-7; clone_size: many; d_call: .; v_call: TRBV30; cdr3_aa: CAWRGTRDLISEQYF; cdr3_nt: TGTGCCTGGAGGGGGACACGGGATCTTATAAGCGAGCAGTACTTC
j_call: TRBJ2-7; clone_size: many; d_call: TRBD2; v_call: TRBV6-5; cdr3_aa: CASSPGEGPYF; cdr3_nt: TGTGCCAGCAGTCCGGGGGAGGGCCCGTACTTC
j_call: TRBJ2-2; clone_size: many; d_call: .; v_call: TRBV7-8; cdr3_aa: CASTPRRNTGELFF; cdr3_nt: TGTGCCAGCACCCCCCGCAGGAACACCGGGGAGCTGTTTTTT
j_call: TRBJ2-4; clone_size: many; d_call: TRBD1; v_call: TRBV5-1; cdr3_aa: CASRTGGAGNIQYF; cdr3_nt: TGCGCCAGCCGGACAGGGGGGGCGGGTAACATTCAGTACTTC
j_call: TRBJ2-7; clone_size: many; d_call: .; v_call: TRBV12-5; cdr3_aa: CASGLVLGRGQDYEQYF; cdr3_nt: TGTGCTAGTGGTTTGGTATTGGGCCGTGGGCAGGACTACGAGCAGTACTTC